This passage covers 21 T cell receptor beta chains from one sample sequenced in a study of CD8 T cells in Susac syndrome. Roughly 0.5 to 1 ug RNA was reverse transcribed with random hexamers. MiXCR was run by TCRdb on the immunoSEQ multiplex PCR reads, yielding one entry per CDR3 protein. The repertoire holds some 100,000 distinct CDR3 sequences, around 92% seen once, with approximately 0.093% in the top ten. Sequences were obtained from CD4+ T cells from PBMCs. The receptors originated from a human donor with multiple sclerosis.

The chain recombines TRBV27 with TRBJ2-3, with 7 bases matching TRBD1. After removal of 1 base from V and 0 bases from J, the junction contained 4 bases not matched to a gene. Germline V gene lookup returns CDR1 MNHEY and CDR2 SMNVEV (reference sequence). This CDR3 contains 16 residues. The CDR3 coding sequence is TGTGCCAGCAGTTTATATGACAGGGTTAGCACAGATACGCAGTATTTT. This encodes CASSLYDRVSTDTQYF.

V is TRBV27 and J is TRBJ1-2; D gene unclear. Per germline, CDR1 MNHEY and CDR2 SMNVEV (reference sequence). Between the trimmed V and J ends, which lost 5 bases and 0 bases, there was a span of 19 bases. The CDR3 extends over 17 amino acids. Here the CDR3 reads CASSPRIGGFPNYGYTF. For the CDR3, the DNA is TGTGCCAGCAGTCCCCGGATTGGCGGATTCCCTAACTATGGCTACACCTTC.

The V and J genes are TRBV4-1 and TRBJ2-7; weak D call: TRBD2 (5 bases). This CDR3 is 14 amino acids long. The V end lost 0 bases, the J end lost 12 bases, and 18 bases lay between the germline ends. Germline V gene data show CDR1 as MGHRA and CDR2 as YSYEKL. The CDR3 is CASSQDWASDFSYF. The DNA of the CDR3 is TGCGCCAGCAGCCAAGATTGGGCGTCGGACTTCTCGTACTTC.

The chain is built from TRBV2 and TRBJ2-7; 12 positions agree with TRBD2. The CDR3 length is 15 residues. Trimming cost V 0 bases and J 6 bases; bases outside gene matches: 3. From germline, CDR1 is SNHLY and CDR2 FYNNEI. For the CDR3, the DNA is TGTGCCAGCAGTGAAGCGCTAGCGGGGGGGCGCGAGCAGTACTTC. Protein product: CASSEALAGGREQYF.

The chain's CDR3 is CASSVDGGFSYGYTF. The DNA for the CDR3 is TGTGCCAGCAGCGTAGATGGGGGTTTCAGCTATGGCTACACCTTC. The rearrangement uses TRBV9 and TRBJ1-2; a weak D match, TRBD1 (5 bases). V lost 0 bases and J 4 bases, leaving 13 bases between the germline ends. CDR1 SGDLS and CDR2 YYNGEE come from the germline V gene. This CDR3 spans 15 amino acids.

DNA of the CDR3: TGTGCCAGTAGTCCCGGGACAGGGAATTCACCCCTCCACTTT. It specifies CASSPGTGNSPLHF. The V and J genes are TRBV19 and TRBJ1-6; 9 positions match TRBD1. Losses at the gene ends were 5 bases for V and 7 bases for J; bases not matched to a gene: 3. CDR1 and CDR2 from the germline V gene are LNHDA and SQIVND (reference sequence). The CDR3 is 14 residues long.

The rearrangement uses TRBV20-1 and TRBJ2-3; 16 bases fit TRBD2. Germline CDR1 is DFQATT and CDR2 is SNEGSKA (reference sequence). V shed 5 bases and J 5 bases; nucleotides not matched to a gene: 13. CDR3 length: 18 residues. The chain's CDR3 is CSAPGTSGGAGLVDTQYF. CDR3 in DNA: TGCAGTGCTCCCGGGACTAGCGGGGGGGCCGGGTTGGTAGATACGCAGTATTTT.

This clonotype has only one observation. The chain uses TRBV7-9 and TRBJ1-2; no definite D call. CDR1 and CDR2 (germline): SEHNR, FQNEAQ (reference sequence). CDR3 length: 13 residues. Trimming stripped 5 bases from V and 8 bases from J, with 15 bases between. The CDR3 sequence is CASSPSGEAGYTF. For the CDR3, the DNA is TGTGCCAGCAGCCCTAGTGGGGAAGCGGGCTACACCTTC.

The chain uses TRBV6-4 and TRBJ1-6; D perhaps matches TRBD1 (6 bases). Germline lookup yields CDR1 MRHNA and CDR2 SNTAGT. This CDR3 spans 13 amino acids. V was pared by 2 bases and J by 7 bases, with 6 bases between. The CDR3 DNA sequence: TGTGCCAGCAGTGACACAGGGAATTCACCCCTCCACTTT. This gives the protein CASSDTGNSPLHF.

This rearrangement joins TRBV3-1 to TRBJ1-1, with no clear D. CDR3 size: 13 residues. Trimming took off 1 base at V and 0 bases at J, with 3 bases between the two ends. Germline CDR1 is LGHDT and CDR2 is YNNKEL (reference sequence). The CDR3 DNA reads TGTGCCAGCAGCCAAGTTGTGAACACTGAAGCTTTCTTT. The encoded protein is CASSQVVNTEAFF.

DNA for the CDR3: TGTGCCAGCTCGCCCAATGGGGCGAGCTCCTACAATGAGCAGTTCTTC. This codes for CASSPNGASSYNEQFF. The chain has TRBV18 and TRBJ2-1; D is possibly TRBD1 (5 bases). The germline V and J ends were trimmed by 6 bases and 0 bases, with 15 bases remaining between them. The germline gives CDR1 KGHSH, CDR2 LQKENI. The CDR3 loop spans 16 amino acids.

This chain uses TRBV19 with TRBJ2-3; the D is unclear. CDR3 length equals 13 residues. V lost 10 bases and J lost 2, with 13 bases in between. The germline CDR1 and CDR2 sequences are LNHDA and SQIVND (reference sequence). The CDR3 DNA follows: TGTGCCACCGCTGGTGCAGACACAGATACGCAGTATTTT. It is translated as CATAGADTDTQYF.

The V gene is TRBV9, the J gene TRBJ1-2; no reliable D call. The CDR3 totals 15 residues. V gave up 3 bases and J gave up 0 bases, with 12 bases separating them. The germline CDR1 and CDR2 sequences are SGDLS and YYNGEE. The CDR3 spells CASSEGASTNYGYTF. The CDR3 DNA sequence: TGTGCCAGCAGCGAGGGTGCCTCCACTAACTATGGCTACACCTTC.

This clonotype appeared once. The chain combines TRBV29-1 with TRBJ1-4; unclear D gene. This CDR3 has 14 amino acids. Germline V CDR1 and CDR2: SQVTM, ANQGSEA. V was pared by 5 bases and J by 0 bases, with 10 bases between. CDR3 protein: CSVRVGATNEKLFF. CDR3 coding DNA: TGCAGCGTTCGCGTAGGTGCAACTAATGAAAAACTGTTTTTT.

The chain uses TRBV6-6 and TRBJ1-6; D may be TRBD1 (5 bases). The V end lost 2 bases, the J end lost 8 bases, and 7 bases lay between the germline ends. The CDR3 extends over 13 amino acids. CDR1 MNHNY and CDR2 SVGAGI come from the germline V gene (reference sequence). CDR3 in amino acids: CASSYPGDSPLHF. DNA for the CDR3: TGTGCCAGCAGTTACCCGGGGGATTCACCCCTCCACTTT.

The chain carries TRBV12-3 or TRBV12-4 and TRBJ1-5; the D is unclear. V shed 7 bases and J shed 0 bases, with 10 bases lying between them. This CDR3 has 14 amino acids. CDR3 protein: CASILGGSNQPQHF. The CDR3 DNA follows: TGTGCCAGCATCCTAGGCGGTAGCAATCAGCCCCAGCATTTT.

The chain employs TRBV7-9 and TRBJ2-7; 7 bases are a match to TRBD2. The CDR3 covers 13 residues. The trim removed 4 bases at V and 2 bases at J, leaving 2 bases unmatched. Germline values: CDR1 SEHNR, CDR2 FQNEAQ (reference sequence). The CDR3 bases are TGTGCCAGCAGCTGGGGGACTACCTACGAGCAGTACTTC. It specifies CASSWGTTYEQYF. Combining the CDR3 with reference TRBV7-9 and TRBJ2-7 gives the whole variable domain DTGVSQNPRHKITKRGQNVTFRCDPISEHNRLYWYRQTLGQGPEFLTYFQNEAQLEKSRLLSDRFSAERPKGSFSTLEIQRTEQGDSAMYLCASSWGTTYEQYFGPGTRLTVT.

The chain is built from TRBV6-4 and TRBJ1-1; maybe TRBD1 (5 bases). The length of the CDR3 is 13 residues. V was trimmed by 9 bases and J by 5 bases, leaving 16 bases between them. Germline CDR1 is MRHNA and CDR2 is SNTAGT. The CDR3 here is CASGGALGTEAFF. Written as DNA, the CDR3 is TGTGCCAGTGGGGGAGCTCTGGGGACTGAAGCTTTCTTT.

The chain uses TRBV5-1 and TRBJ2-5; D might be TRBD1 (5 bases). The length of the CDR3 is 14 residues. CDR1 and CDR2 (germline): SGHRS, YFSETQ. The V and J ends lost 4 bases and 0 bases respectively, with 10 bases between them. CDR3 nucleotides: TGCGCCAGCAGCCAATCGACAGACCAAGAGACCCAGTACTTC. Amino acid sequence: CASSQSTDQETQYF.

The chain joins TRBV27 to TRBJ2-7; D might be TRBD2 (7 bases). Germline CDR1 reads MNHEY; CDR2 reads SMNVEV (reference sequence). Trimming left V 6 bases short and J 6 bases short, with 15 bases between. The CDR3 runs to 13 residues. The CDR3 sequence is CASRGGGTTEQYF. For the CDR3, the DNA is TGTGCCAGCAGAGGGGGGGGGACGACCGAGCAGTACTTC.

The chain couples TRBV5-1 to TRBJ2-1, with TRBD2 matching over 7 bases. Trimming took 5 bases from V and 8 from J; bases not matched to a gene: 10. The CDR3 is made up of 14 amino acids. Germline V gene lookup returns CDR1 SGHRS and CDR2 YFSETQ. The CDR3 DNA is TGCGCCAGCAGACGGACTAGTGATGTCGATGAGCAGTTCTTC. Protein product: CASRRTSDVDEQFF.